Following are 25 T cell receptor beta chains from one sample sequenced in a study of cytomegalovirus exposure and HLA in healthy donors. Profiling relied on immunoSEQ multiplex PCR, and the TCRdb table lists in-frame clones only, not all of them. The sample lists more than 150,000 clones, around 81% occurring once. The sample comprised PBMCs. The receptors derive from a woman aged 18-30 years in good health and CMV-seropositive.

This chain uses TRBV5-4 with TRBJ2-5, with a possible D match to TRBD1 (5 bases). V lost 5 bases and J lost 5, with 13 bases in between. In germline, CDR1 is SGHNT, CDR2 YYREEE (reference sequence). This CDR3 is 13 amino acids long. The CDR3 bases are TGTGCCAGCAGACAGGAATGGGATGAGACCCAGTACTTC. It yields the protein CASRQEWDETQYF. Using reference TRBV5-4 and TRBJ2-5 for the parts outside the CDR3, the full variable domain is ETGVTQSPTHLIKTRGQQVTLRCSSQSGHNTVSWYQQALGQGPQFIFQYYREEENGRGNFPPRFSGLQFPNYSSELNVNALELDDSALYLCASRQEWDETQYFGPGTRLLVL.

Here the CDR3 DNA reads TGTGCCAGCAGAGGGGGAAACAGGGGTGAGAATACTGAAGCTTTCTTT. This sequence encodes CASRGGNRGENTEAFF. J is TRBJ1-1 and V is TRBV6-4, with TRBD1 identical over 7 bases. Germline-derived CDR1 and CDR2 are MRHNA and SNTAGT. The CDR3 has 16 amino acids. V lost 6 bases, J lost 5 bases, and 15 bases stayed unmatched.

The chain recombines TRBV2 with TRBJ1-4; D gene unclear. The CDR3 totals 14 residues. V lost 4 bases and J 0 bases, leaving 6 bases between the germline ends. Per germline, CDR1 SNHLY and CDR2 FYNNEI. Here the CDR3 reads CASSAETTNEKLFF. In nucleotides, the CDR3 is TGTGCCAGCAGTGCGGAGACAACTAATGAAAAACTGTTTTTT. The full variable domain, completed using reference TRBV2 and TRBJ1-4, is EPEVTQTPSHQVTQMGQEVILRCVPISNHLYFYWYRQILGQKVEFLVSFYNNEISEKSEIFDDQFSVERPDGSNFTLKIRSTKLEDSAMYFCASSAETTNEKLFFGSGTQLSVL.

This chain uses TRBV4-3 with TRBJ2-1, with 7 positions matching TRBD2. The CDR3 runs 14 residues. The germline gives CDR1 LGHNA, CDR2 YSLEER. V shed 0 bases, J shed 9 bases, and the junction held 5 bases outside the gene matches. As DNA, the CDR3 is TGCGCCAGCAGCCAAGATAAGCGGGGCAGTGAGCAGTTCTTC. Residues: CASSQDKRGSEQFF.

The V call is TRBV6-5, the J call TRBJ2-7, with 7 bases that match TRBD1. The CDR3 contains 14 residues. Trimming took 6 bases from V and 2 from J; bases not matched to a gene: 7. Germline V lookup: CDR1 MNHEY, CDR2 SVGAGI. CDR3 sequence: CASSQQGTAYEQYF. For the CDR3, the DNA is TGTGCCAGCAGCCAACAGGGGACCGCCTACGAGCAGTACTTC.

The chain combines TRBV9 with TRBJ2-1, with D possibly TRBD2 on 6 matching bases. V was pared by 4 bases and J by 5 bases, with 13 bases between. Looked up from germline, CDR1 is SGDLS and CDR2 is YYNGEE. This CDR3 has 14 amino acids. CDR3 DNA: TGTGCCAGCAGCTCGGGACTTCAACACAATGAGCAGTTCTTC. As protein: CASSSGLQHNEQFF.

The rearrangement links TRBV18 to TRBJ1-5; a weak D match, TRBD1 (5 bases). Per germline, CDR1 KGHSH and CDR2 LQKENI. Between the trimmed V and J ends, which lost 6 bases and 5 bases, there was a span of 11 bases. This CDR3 contains 13 residues. Here the CDR3 reads CASSALRDQPQHF. The CDR3 region has the DNA TGTGCCAGCTCGGCCCTCAGGGATCAGCCCCAGCATTTT.

In DNA form, the CDR3 reads TGTGCCAGCTCCCCCAGATTGGGGACAGGGGCCTCAACGGGGCAGTTCTTC. It encodes CASSPRLGTGASTGQFF. The chain joins TRBV18 to TRBJ2-1, with 10 nucleotides matching TRBD1. The CDR3 sequence is 17 residues long. V lost 6 bases to trimming and J lost 12 bases; unmatched junction nucleotides: 20. Germline CDR1 reads KGHSH; CDR2 reads LQKENI.

The chain has TRBV6-5 and TRBJ2-1, with D possibly being TRBD1 (5 bases). The germline gives CDR1 MNHEY, CDR2 SVGAGI. Trimming removed 6 bases at V and 7 bases at J, with 16 bases between. The CDR3 contains 14 residues. Here the CDR3 DNA reads TGTGCCAGCAGCCGCGGCGAAGGGGTAAATGAGCAGTTCTTC. It encodes CASSRGEGVNEQFF.

The chain links TRBV27 to TRBJ2-1, with 8 bases identical to TRBD1. Germline CDR1 and CDR2: MNHEY and SMNVEV (reference sequence). There are 14 residues in the CDR3. With 3 bases clipped from V and 9 bases from J, the junction kept 7 bases outside the gene matches. CDR3 sequence reads: CASSLTGATGEQFF. The CDR3 DNA reads as TGTGCCAGCAGTTTGACAGGGGCAACGGGTGAGCAGTTCTTC.

The CDR3 coding sequence is TGTGCCACCAGCAGAGATCCCCCTGCAGGGGGCTACGGGTCACCCCTCCACTTT. Translation: CATSRDPPAGGYGSPLHF. The gene calls are TRBV15 and TRBJ1-6, with 8 bases that match TRBD1. Germline-derived CDR1 and CDR2 are LNHNV and YYDKDF (reference sequence). The CDR3 consists of 18 residues. V shed 0 bases, J shed 10 bases, and the junction held 14 bases outside the gene matches. The full variable domain, completed using reference TRBV15 and TRBJ1-6, is DAMVIQNPRYQVTQFGKPVTLSCSQTLNHNVMYWYQQKSSQAPKLLFHYYDKDFNNEADTPDNFQSRRPNTSFCFLDIRSPGLGDTAMYLCATSRDPPAGGYGSPLHFGNGTRLTVT.

A single count supports this clone. The V call is TRBV5-5, the J call TRBJ1-6; TRBD1 matches 7 bases. With V trimmed by 4 bases and J by 8 bases, 6 bases remained unmatched. This CDR3 is 14 amino acids long. Germline assignment: CDR1 SGHKS and CDR2 YYEKEE (reference sequence). In DNA, the CDR3 is TGTGCCAGCAGCCTAGACAGGGACTATTCACCCCTCCACTTT. Protein product: CASSLDRDYSPLHF.

This rearrangement joins TRBV7-8 to TRBJ1-2; D is perhaps TRBD1 (5 bases). The CDR3 is 14 residues long. Trimming removed 2 bases at V and 3 bases at J, with 10 bases between. The germline gives CDR1 SGHVS, CDR2 FQNEAQ. CDR3 nucleotides: TGTGCCAGCAGCTTAAGTGAGACAGACTATGGCTACACCTTC. This encodes CASSLSETDYGYTF.

The DNA for the CDR3 is TGCGCCAGCAGCTGGGAACAGGGGGTTGAAAAACTGTTTTTT. The encoded protein is CASSWEQGVEKLFF. The V and J genes are TRBV5-1 and TRBJ1-4; TRBD1 matches at 8 bases. Trimming at V came to 3 bases and at J to 7 bases, leaving 5 bases not matched to a gene. This CDR3 spans 14 amino acids. The germline V gene encodes CDR1 SGHRS and CDR2 YFSETQ.

This clone was observed a single time. The chain is built from TRBV18 and TRBJ2-3; 8 bases fit TRBD2. Trimming took 3 bases from V and 0 from J; bases not matched to a gene: 11. This CDR3 has 18 amino acids. From germline, CDR1 is KGHSH and CDR2 LQKENI. CDR3 sequence reads: CASSPPTSVTSSTDTQYF. The CDR3 nucleotides are TGTGCCAGCTCACCCCCGACTAGCGTAACTTCTAGCACAGATACGCAGTATTTT.

This clone was seen once. The gene calls are TRBV23-1 and TRBJ1-4, with unresolved D. TRBV23-1 is filed as an ORF, its function uncertain. CDR3 length: 14 residues. Deletions cut 3 bases from V and 6 bases from J, with 11 bases between. The CDR3 protein is CASSHVWEDEKLFF. CDR3 coding DNA: TGCGCCAGCAGTCACGTTTGGGAGGATGAAAAACTGTTTTTT.

This clone was detected only a few times. The chain joins TRBV10-1 to TRBJ2-1, with D possibly matching TRBD2 (6 bases). The length of the CDR3 is 15 residues. Trimming took 6 bases from V and 5 from J, leaving 17 bases between them. In germline, CDR1 is WNHNN, CDR2 SYGVQD (reference sequence). The CDR3 region has the DNA TGCGCCAGCAGCCCCTTGGGGGGTCGGCACAATGAGCAGTTCTTC. It is translated as CASSPLGGRHNEQFF.

Here the CDR3 reads CASRGQPNSNQPQHF. CDR3 in DNA: TGTGCCAGCAGGGGACAGCCAAATAGCAATCAGCCCCAGCATTTT. The genes are TRBV6-6 and TRBJ1-5; 7 bases are a match to TRBD1. Germline values: CDR1 MNHNY, CDR2 SVGAGI (reference sequence). J was trimmed by 0 bases and V by 6 bases; bases with no gene match: 5. This CDR3 contains 15 residues.

The genes are TRBV7-2 and TRBJ2-1, with 9 bases fitting TRBD2. After removal of 0 bases from V and 1 base from J, the junction contained 10 bases not matched to a gene. CDR1 is SGHTA and CDR2 is FQGNSA in the germline V gene. The CDR3 covers 19 residues. The CDR3: CASSLAGGGVWSSYNEQFF. In DNA, the CDR3 is TGTGCCAGCAGCTTAGCCGGCGGGGGGGTTTGGAGTTCCTACAATGAGCAGTTCTTC.

The chain joins TRBV5-1 to TRBJ2-1; 12 bases align to TRBD2. There are 16 residues in the CDR3. The V gene end was trimmed by 0 bases and the J gene end by 8 bases; junction bases not matched to a gene: 6. Germline assignment: CDR1 SGHRS and CDR2 YFSETQ. CDR3 DNA: TGCGCCAGCAGCTTGGCCCCTAGCGGGGGGGGCGATGAGCAGTTCTTC. Protein: CASSLAPSGGGDEQFF.

The chain employs TRBV7-3 and TRBJ2-2; tentative D call: TRBD2 (6 bases). In germline, CDR1 is SGHTA, CDR2 FQGTGA. This CDR3 is 12 amino acids long. V was clipped by 8 bases and J by 5 bases, with 9 bases between them. As DNA, the CDR3 is TGTGCCAGCGGGCGGGGAACCGGGGAGCTGTTTTTT. Translation: CASGRGTGELFF.

The chain recombines TRBV4-1 with TRBJ2-1; 8 bases agree with TRBD2. From germline, CDR1 is MGHRA and CDR2 YSYEKL. The CDR3 is made up of 16 amino acids. V lost 0 bases, J lost 6 bases, and 7 bases stayed unmatched. As DNA, the CDR3 is TGCGCCAGCAGCCAAGATCGTAGCGGGGCAGGCAATGAGCAGTTCTTC. Translation gives CASSQDRSGAGNEQFF.

This chain uses TRBV6-1 with TRBJ2-7; 10 bases match TRBD2. CDR3 length: 15 amino acids. In germline, CDR1 is MNHNS, CDR2 SASEGT. J was trimmed by 4 bases and V by 1 base; bases with no gene match: 4. The CDR3 DNA sequence: TGTGCCAGCAGTGAAGAAGCGGGGGGGAGTTACGAGCAGTACTTC. Encoded protein: CASSEEAGGSYEQYF.

This rearrangement joins TRBV6-5 to TRBJ1-5, with TRBD1 identical over 8 bases. The V gene's germline CDR1 is MNHEY and CDR2 SVGAGI. With V trimmed by 5 bases and J by 6 bases, 9 bases remained unmatched. CDR3 length: 15 amino acids. CDR3 sequence reads: CASSSGQGISQPQHF. The CDR3 DNA follows: TGTGCCAGCAGTAGTGGACAGGGCATCAGTCAGCCCCAGCATTTT.

The J gene is TRBJ1-6, the V gene TRBV9; D may be TRBD1 (6 bases). The germline gives CDR1 SGDLS, CDR2 YYNGEE. V was shortened by 3 bases and J by 13 bases, with 14 bases between the two germline ends. The CDR3 consists of 13 residues. Here the CDR3 reads CASSEGGGRPLHF. The CDR3 nucleotides read TGTGCCAGCAGCGAGGGAGGGGGGAGGCCCCTCCACTTT.